Presented here are 17 T cell receptor beta chains from one specimen sequenced in a study of blood T cell repertoires in COVID-19. The data were produced by immunoSEQ multiplex PCR, yet TCRdb's version contains in-frame clones alone and is incomplete. The sample has roughly 400,000 clones, roughly nine tenths seen once; the top ten hold around 1.1%. Material: PBMCs or T cells enriched from blood (not recorded which). These receptors all come from a man aged 25-40 years who had recovered from COVID-19.

This chain's CDR3 is CASSLGAASSYNEQFF. The DNA of the CDR3 is TGTGCCAGCAGCTTAGGAGCGGCAAGCTCCTACAATGAGCAGTTCTTC. V gene TRBV7-9 combines with J gene TRBJ2-1, with D tentatively TRBD2 (5 bases). The V end was cut by 1 base, the J end by 0 bases, with 10 bases between. Germline values: CDR1 SEHNR, CDR2 FQNEAQ (reference sequence). CDR3 length: 16 amino acids.

A single count supports this clone. V gene TRBV11-2 combines with J gene TRBJ2-5; 8 nucleotides agree with TRBD2. The CDR3 consists of 12 residues. With V trimmed by 5 bases and J by 5 bases, 1 base remained unmatched. Germline CDR1 is SGHAT and CDR2 is FQNNGV. CDR3 bases: TGTGCCAGCAGCCGGGGGGGGGAGACCCAGTACTTC. Its protein product is CASSRGGETQYF.

This clone occurred once. The chain has TRBV28 and TRBJ1-5; 9 bases align to TRBD1. Germline-derived CDR1 and CDR2 are MDHEN and SYDVKM. Unmatched junction bases numbered 6, after V lost 5 bases and J lost 7 bases. This CDR3 comprises 14 residues. The CDR3 bases are TGTGCCAGCAGTCCCGGGGACAGGGACCAGCCCCAGCATTTT. Amino acids: CASSPGDRDQPQHF.

V is TRBV19 and J is TRBJ1-5, with D possibly TRBD1 on 5 matching bases. The germline V and J ends were trimmed by 9 bases and 1 base, with 16 bases remaining between them. Germline CDR1 reads LNHDA; CDR2 reads SQIVND (reference sequence). The CDR3 loop spans 15 amino acids. The CDR3 DNA is TGTGCCAGCAAAAGCGGGGGGTTCAGCAATCAGCCCCAGCATTTT. Protein product: CASKSGGFSNQPQHF.

V gene TRBV19 combines with J gene TRBJ2-5, with a tentative D call TRBD2 (5 bases). The ends were cut back, 6 bases at V and 0 bases at J, with 14 bases in the middle. The CDR3 extends over 15 amino acids. Germline values: CDR1 LNHDA, CDR2 SQIVND (reference sequence). The chain's CDR3 is CASRSIGLYQETQYF. The CDR3 nucleotides are TGTGCCAGTAGATCAATCGGACTGTACCAAGAGACCCAGTACTTC.

This chain joins TRBV5-4 and TRBJ2-3; D may be TRBD2 (5 bases). The V gene lost 4 bases and the J gene lost 0 bases, with 18 bases spanning the gap. The length of the CDR3 is 17 residues. Germline CDR1 reads SGHNT; CDR2 reads YYREEE (reference sequence). CDR3 sequence (DNA): TGTGCCAGCAGCCACGACCCGGGAAGCCCCAGCACAGATACGCAGTATTTT. Protein product: CASSHDPGSPSTDTQYF.

The chain is built from TRBV11-2 and TRBJ2-1; TRBD2 might be the D (6 bases). The CDR3 has 14 residues. The germline V and J ends were trimmed by 5 bases and 6 bases, with 14 bases remaining between them. Looked up from germline, CDR1 is SGHAT and CDR2 is FQNNGV. In nucleotides, the CDR3 is TGTGCCAGCAGCGCAGTCGGGCGGGGCAATGAGCAGTTCTTC. Amino acids: CASSAVGRGNEQFF.

This CDR3 reads CASSTGSLSSYEQYF. The CDR3 coding sequence is TGCGCCAGCAGCACCGGGTCTCTGAGCTCCTACGAGCAGTACTTC. This chain uses TRBV5-1 with TRBJ2-7; unclear D gene. The CDR3 runs to 15 residues. V was shortened by 4 bases and J by 0 bases, with 14 bases between the two germline ends. CDR1 and CDR2 from the germline V gene are SGHRS and YFSETQ.

This clone appeared a few times. The chain is built from TRBV12-3 or TRBV12-4 and TRBJ1-1; D perhaps matches TRBD1 (6 bases). Trimming cost V 8 bases and J 1 base, with 11 bases left between them. The CDR3 totals 13 residues. The CDR3 DNA reads TGTGCCAGCCGAGGGACAAAGAACACTGAAGCTTTCTTT. Its translation is CASRGTKNTEAFF.

The chain is built from TRBV5-8 and TRBJ1-5; D possibly corresponds to TRBD1 (6 bases). The CDR3 runs to 14 residues. V was clipped by 2 bases and J by 4 bases, with 10 bases between them. Germline V gene lookup returns CDR1 SGHTS and CDR2 YDEGEE. The CDR3 DNA reads as TGTGCCAGCAGCTTCGACAGGTCGAATCAGCCCCAGCATTTT. It translates to CASSFDRSNQPQHF.

The chain uses TRBV7-2 and TRBJ2-1, with 7 bases identical to TRBD2. The CDR3 runs 15 residues. V lost 5 bases and J lost 2; bases outside the gene matches: 6. Germline CDR1 and CDR2: SGHTA and FQGNSA. This chain's CDR3 is CASSNLAETYNEQFF. The CDR3 DNA reads TGTGCCAGCAGCAATCTAGCGGAGACCTACAATGAGCAGTTCTTC.

This chain uses TRBV25-1 with TRBJ1-2, with a possible D match to TRBD1 (5 bases). The germline V gene has CDR1 MGHDK and CDR2 SYGVNS. The germline V and J ends were trimmed by 2 bases and 5 bases, with 15 bases remaining between them. The CDR3 runs 15 residues. The CDR3 region has the DNA TGTGCCAGCAGTGAACGCGGGACCCCTGGGTATGGCTACACCTTC. Its protein product is CASSERGTPGYGYTF.

The rearrangement links TRBV3-1 (or the pseudogene TRBV3-2) to TRBJ2-1, with 10 bases fitting TRBD2. Germline V gene sequence: CDR1 LGHDT, CDR2 YNNKEL (reference sequence). Trimming took 4 bases from V and 3 from J; bases not matched to a gene: 3. CDR3 length: 15 amino acids. The CDR3 sequence is CASSRASGSYNEQFF. The CDR3 DNA follows: TGTGCCAGCAGCCGGGCTAGCGGGAGCTACAATGAGCAGTTCTTC.

V and J are TRBV9 and TRBJ2-2; D perhaps matches TRBD2 (6 bases). The CDR3 runs to 15 residues. Per germline, CDR1 SGDLS and CDR2 YYNGEE. Deletions cut 5 bases from V and 2 bases from J, with 13 bases between. CDR3 DNA: TGTGCCAGCAGTCTACTAGCCGTAAACACCGGGGAGCTGTTTTTT. Protein: CASSLLAVNTGELFF.

The genes are TRBV7-8 and TRBJ1-1, with TRBD1 matching 10 bases. The CDR3 totals 17 residues. J gave up 1 base and V 5 bases, and 10 bases lay outside the gene matches. Germline CDR1 and CDR2: SGHVS and FQNEAQ. CDR3 sequence (DNA): TGTGCCAGCAGCACCTACGGGACAGGGGTCAAGAACACTGAAGCTTTCTTT. Its translation: CASSTYGTGVKNTEAFF.

The chain uses TRBV11-2 and TRBJ1-1; 8 bases agree with TRBD1. The V gene's germline CDR1 is SGHAT and CDR2 FQNNGV. J lost 11 bases, V lost 1 base, and 15 bases had no gene match. CDR3 size: 16 residues. For the CDR3, the DNA is TGTGCCAGCAGCTTAGTCCTTCGGGACAGGCGATTAGAGGCTTTCTTT. Translated: CASSLVLRDRRLEAFF.

The count of this clone is one. The rearrangement uses TRBV5-1 and TRBJ1-2, with 7 bases fitting TRBD1. The CDR3 totals 14 residues. Trimming at V came to 4 bases and at J to 3 bases, leaving 6 bases not matched to a gene. CDR1 is SGHRS and CDR2 is YFSETQ in the germline V gene. In nucleotides, the CDR3 is TGCGCCAGCAGCAAGGGGACAGACCACTATGGCTACACCTTC. It yields the protein CASSKGTDHYGYTF.